One and the same sample provided the 23 T cell receptor beta chains below, sequenced in a study of blood T cell repertoires in COVID-19 (TCRdb year 2020). Receptor libraries were prepared by the immunoSEQ multiplex PCR assay. TCRdb re-hosts the immuneACCESS table, in-frame sequences only. Its copies lack some clones; in the studies checked, an unresolved V gene accounts for under half of them, and the cause for the rest is not known. Across this sample there are approximately 96,000 clones, with about 90% seen only once. Of the sample, roughly 4.2% is held by the ten largest clones. The material sequenced was peripheral blood. These receptors came from a human donor with COVID-19, enrolled during active disease. The donor label of this sample is uncertain.

This sequence joins TRBV14 and TRBJ1-6; D is ambiguous. The CDR3 totals 15 residues. Germline V gives CDR1 SGHDN, CDR2 FVKESK. The ends were cut back, 4 bases at V and 10 bases at J, with 17 bases in the middle. Written as DNA, the CDR3 is TGTGCCAGCAGCCGCGGAGGGCTGGGCCGCTCACCCCTCCACTTT. This encodes CASSRGGLGRSPLHF.

This chain uses TRBV27 with TRBJ2-3; 11 bases agree with TRBD1. Germline lookup yields CDR1 MNHEY and CDR2 SMNVEV (reference sequence). Losses at the gene ends were 6 bases for V and 5 bases for J; bases not matched to a gene: 7. The CDR3 has 15 amino acids. The CDR3 reads CASSRGQGAEDTQYF. The CDR3, as DNA: TGTGCCAGCAGCCGCGGACAGGGGGCAGAAGATACGCAGTATTTT.

This rearrangement joins TRBV6-5 to TRBJ1-5; the D is unclear. The CDR3 is 13 residues long. Per germline, CDR1 MNHEY and CDR2 SVGAGI. V was trimmed by 4 bases and J by 7 bases, leaving 11 bases between them. CDR3 region: CASSSHTGQPQHF. The CDR3 nucleotides read TGTGCCAGCAGTTCCCATACGGGGCAGCCCCAGCATTTT.

This clone appeared a single time. This rearrangement joins TRBV15 to TRBJ1-1; 7 nucleotides agree with TRBD1. Trimming removed 6 bases from V and 9 bases from J; junction bases left unmatched: 16. This CDR3 comprises 15 residues. The germline gives CDR1 LNHNV, CDR2 YYDKDF (reference sequence). Here the CDR3 DNA reads TGTGCCACCAGTAAAGGGGGCCCGGAGAGGATGAAAGCTTTCTTT. This codes for CATSKGGPERMKAFF.

J is TRBJ1-1 and V is TRBV6-5; D ambiguous. CDR1 MNHEY and CDR2 SVGAGI come from the germline V gene. V was pared by 5 bases and J by 11 bases, with 12 bases between. This CDR3 comprises 11 residues. This CDR3 reads CASSSRERAFF. The CDR3 DNA reads TGTGCCAGCAGTAGCCGGGAGCGGGCTTTCTTT.

The rearrangement joins TRBV19 to TRBJ1-1; D is perhaps TRBD1 (5 bases). This CDR3 region has 15 residues. Germline CDR1 reads LNHDA; CDR2 reads SQIVND (reference sequence). V lost 10 bases and J lost 1, with 19 bases in between. CDR3 residues: CATMDDPGGNTEAFF. The CDR3 region has the DNA TGTGCCACCATGGACGACCCCGGGGGGAACACTGAAGCTTTCTTT.

This clone was detected only once. The chain uses TRBV2 and TRBJ2-7; a weak D match, TRBD2 (5 bases). Germline-derived CDR1 and CDR2 are SNHLY and FYNNEI. The CDR3 runs 13 residues. The V gene lost 10 bases and the J gene lost 2 bases, with 15 bases spanning the gap. CDR3 residues: CATKWESTYEQYF. The DNA for the CDR3 is TGTGCCACGAAATGGGAGTCGACCTACGAGCAGTACTTC.

The J gene is TRBJ1-6, the V gene TRBV6-1; TRBD1 might be the D (6 bases). V was cut by 1 base and J by 11 bases, with 15 bases left in between. The CDR3 covers 15 residues. The germline V gene has CDR1 MNHNS and CDR2 SASEGT. In DNA form, the CDR3 reads TGTGCCAGCAGTGAAGTCTACAGGGTCGGGCCACCCCTCCACTTT. It encodes CASSEVYRVGPPLHF.

The V gene is TRBV7-6, the J gene TRBJ2-5; 9 nucleotides line up with TRBD1. This CDR3 is built from 14 residues. CDR1 and CDR2 from the germline V gene are SGHVS and FNYEAQ. V trimming: 5 bases; J trimming: 4 bases; junction bases outside the gene matches: 5. In DNA, the CDR3 is TGTGCCAGCAGCCGCGGGACAGGGCGAGAGACCCAGTACTTC. This encodes CASSRGTGRETQYF.

The gene calls are TRBV5-1 and TRBJ2-5; 10 nucleotides agree with TRBD2. V lost 4 bases, J lost 2 bases, and 8 bases stayed unmatched. Germline V gene lookup returns CDR1 SGHRS and CDR2 YFSETQ. The CDR3 contains 16 residues. Here the CDR3 reads CASSLGVAGGQETQYF. The DNA of the CDR3 is TGCGCCAGCAGCCTGGGGGTAGCGGGGGGTCAAGAGACCCAGTACTTC.

The V call is TRBV5-4, the J call TRBJ1-4; possibly TRBD1 for D (6 bases). Trimming took off 4 bases at V and 5 bases at J, with 9 bases between the two ends. The CDR3 loop spans 13 amino acids. Germline CDR1 reads SGHNT; CDR2 reads YYREEE (reference sequence). This CDR3 reads CASSRTENEKLFF. For the CDR3, the DNA is TGTGCCAGCAGCAGGACAGAGAATGAAAAACTGTTTTTT. Full variable domain (missing parts from reference TRBV5-4 and TRBJ1-4): ETGVTQSPTHLIKTRGQQVTLRCSSQSGHNTVSWYQQALGQGPQFIFQYYREEENGRGNFPPRFSGLQFPNYSSELNVNALELDDSALYLCASSRTENEKLFFGSGTQLSVL.

The rearrangement joins TRBV5-1 to TRBJ1-5, with D maybe TRBD1 (5 bases). This CDR3 comprises 15 residues. The V end was cut by 0 bases, the J end by 3 bases, with 10 bases between. Germline CDR1 and CDR2: SGHRS and YFSETQ. The CDR3 reads CASSLVAGTNQPQHF. DNA of the CDR3: TGCGCCAGCAGCTTGGTTGCGGGGACCAATCAGCCCCAGCATTTT.

The sample holds a few counts of this clone. The rearrangement links TRBV24-1 to TRBJ2-1; 10 bases align to TRBD2. The CDR3 loop spans 13 amino acids. V dropped 7 bases and J dropped 9; count of bases not matched to a gene: 5. Germline V CDR1 and CDR2: KGHDR, SFDVKD. The DNA of the CDR3 is TGTGCCACCAGCCTTATAGCGGGAGGTGAGCAGTTCTTC. The encoded protein is CATSLIAGGEQFF.

V and J are TRBV11-2 and TRBJ2-5; D remains ambiguous. Per germline, CDR1 SGHAT and CDR2 FQNNGV. Between the trimmed V and J ends, which lost 1 base and 2 bases, there was a span of 23 bases. This CDR3 is built from 19 residues. As DNA, the CDR3 is TGTGCCAGCAGCTTAGCTATTAGGCCCTCGAGGCACTATCAAGAGACCCAGTACTTC. It translates to CASSLAIRPSRHYQETQYF.

This chain joins TRBV7-9 and TRBJ2-7; D ambiguous. Germline V gene lookup returns CDR1 SEHNR and CDR2 FQNEAQ (reference sequence). The CDR3 runs 13 residues. V lost 0 bases and J 13 bases, leaving 16 bases between the germline ends. The CDR3 DNA sequence: TGTGCCAGCAGCTTAGCGCTAAGAGCGCCCTCTTACTTC. Its translation is CASSLALRAPSYF. The full variable domain, completed using reference TRBV7-9 and TRBJ2-7, is DTGVSQNPRHKITKRGQNVTFRCDPISEHNRLYWYRQTLGQGPEFLTYFQNEAQLEKSRLLSDRFSAERPKGSFSTLEIQRTEQGDSAMYLCASSLALRAPSYFGPGTRLTVT.

This sequence joins TRBV6-5 and TRBJ1-3; 7 nucleotides align to TRBD1. V lost 2 bases to trimming and J lost 3 bases; unmatched junction nucleotides: 4. The germline V gene encodes CDR1 MNHEY and CDR2 SVGAGI. CDR3 length equals 15 residues. The CDR3: CASSYRQGSGNTIYF. The CDR3 DNA reads as TGTGCCAGCAGTTACCGACAGGGAAGTGGAAACACCATATATTTT.

The rearrangement joins TRBV5-6 to TRBJ2-7; tentative D call: TRBD1 (5 bases). Germline assignment: CDR1 SGHDT and CDR2 YYEEEE. Trimming stripped 2 bases from V and 1 base from J, with 7 bases between. The CDR3 totals 13 residues. The CDR3 coding sequence is TGTGCCAGCAGCTTTGGACATTCCTACGAGCAGTACTTC. It codes for CASSFGHSYEQYF.

The J gene is TRBJ1-3, the V gene TRBV6-1, with TRBD1 matching over 7 bases. Germline-derived CDR1 and CDR2 are MNHNS and SASEGT. The CDR3 extends over 16 amino acids. The J segment lost 0 bases and the V segment lost 2 bases, leaving 4 bases of the junction unmatched. CDR3: CASSEYEGASGNTIYF. The DNA for the CDR3 is TGTGCCAGCAGTGAATACGAGGGGGCCTCTGGAAACACCATATATTTT.

This clone has just one count. The J gene is TRBJ1-2, the V gene TRBV6-5; TRBD1 aligns across 9 bases. The CDR3 spans 14 residues. The V and J ends lost 6 bases and 4 bases, in that order; junction bases with no gene match: 6. Germline CDR1 is MNHEY and CDR2 is SVGAGI. The CDR3 is CASSWDRAAYGYTF. CDR3 DNA sequence: TGTGCCAGCAGCTGGGACAGGGCCGCCTATGGCTACACCTTC.

The chain employs TRBV2 and TRBJ1-6; weak D call: TRBD1 (6 bases). Germline values: CDR1 SNHLY, CDR2 FYNNEI. Deletions cut 5 bases from V and 8 bases from J, with 13 bases between. The CDR3 totals 14 residues. CDR3 nucleotide sequence: TGTGCCAGCAGTTTTTCCGGGACACATTCACCCCTCCACTTT. Protein: CASSFSGTHSPLHF.

The chain joins TRBV6-6 to TRBJ1-2; the D gene is possibly TRBD1 (5 bases). Germline V gene data show CDR1 as MNHNY and CDR2 as SVGAGI (reference sequence). Trimming left V 7 bases short and J 7 bases short, with 19 bases between. The CDR3 is 14 residues long. The CDR3 DNA reads TGTGCCAGCAAGGGGCCCGTGGCGCGCGCTGGCTACACCTTC. It encodes CASKGPVARAGYTF.

The V call is TRBV25-1, the J call TRBJ2-1; TRBD1 might be the D (6 bases). Germline V CDR1 and CDR2: MGHDK, SYGVNS. V was shortened by 7 bases and J by 8 bases, with 15 bases between the two germline ends. The CDR3 spans 13 residues. CDR3 coding DNA: TGTGCCAGCAAGACACAGGGTAACGATGAGCAGTTCTTC. This encodes CASKTQGNDEQFF.

The chain joins TRBV4-2 to TRBJ2-7; 9 nucleotides line up with TRBD2. V gave up 3 bases and J gave up 7 bases; unmatched junction bases: 4. The CDR3 is 13 amino acids. Germline CDR1 and CDR2: LGHNA and YNFKEQ. The CDR3 sequence is CASSQASGVEQYF. CDR3 coding DNA: TGTGCCAGCAGCCAGGCTAGCGGGGTTGAGCAGTACTTC.